This T cell receptor (beta chain) comes out of a study of blood T cell repertoires in COVID-19. Enrollees, about 18 to 90 years old, lived in approximately 25 US areas. Generated by immunoSEQ multiplex PCR, the TCRdb table keeps only in-frame clones and is missing some. The sample holds 200,000 to 250,000 clones, approximately 84% seen once. Sequencing was done on a sample of PBMCs or T cells enriched from blood (not recorded which). This sequence originates from a man between 60 and 75 years old who had recovered from COVID-19.

The CDR3 reads CASSQAGTTYEQYF. The CDR3 DNA reads as TGCGCCAGCAGTCAAGCCGGGACAACCTACGAGCAGTACTTC. The chain uses TRBV5-1 and TRBJ2-7; maybe TRBD1 (6 bases). V was clipped by 5 bases and J by 2 bases, with 14 bases between them. In germline, CDR1 is SGHRS, CDR2 YFSETQ. The CDR3 loop spans 14 amino acids.